The clone carrying this T cell receptor (beta chain) was observed at least ten times. No antigen is known for it. The entry originates in a study of CD8 T cells in ankylosing spondylitis. CDR1 is DFQATT, CDR2 SNEGSKA, per germline (reference sequence). The CDR3 is 18 residues long. J gave up 1 base and V 0 bases, and 14 bases lay outside the gene matches. Study results and caveats: A TCR beta motif of seven or eight highly homologous variants appeared characteristic of ankylosing spondylitis blood.

TCRdb reprocessed the 5' RACE reads with MiXCR, giving one entry per CDR3 protein. The sample shows more than 650,000 distinct CDR3 sequences, 12% of them seen only once. Sequencing used blood, either unsorted or a sorted T cell fraction (not recorded which). The receptor's source is a male donor with ankylosing spondylitis. This sequence joins TRBV20-1 and TRBJ1-2, with 7 nucleotides matching TRBD1. The CDR3: CSARDLKTSGTVNYGYTF. The CDR3 DNA follows: TGCAGTGCTAGAGATCTCAAGACCTCCGGGACAGTTAACTATGGCTACACCTTC.